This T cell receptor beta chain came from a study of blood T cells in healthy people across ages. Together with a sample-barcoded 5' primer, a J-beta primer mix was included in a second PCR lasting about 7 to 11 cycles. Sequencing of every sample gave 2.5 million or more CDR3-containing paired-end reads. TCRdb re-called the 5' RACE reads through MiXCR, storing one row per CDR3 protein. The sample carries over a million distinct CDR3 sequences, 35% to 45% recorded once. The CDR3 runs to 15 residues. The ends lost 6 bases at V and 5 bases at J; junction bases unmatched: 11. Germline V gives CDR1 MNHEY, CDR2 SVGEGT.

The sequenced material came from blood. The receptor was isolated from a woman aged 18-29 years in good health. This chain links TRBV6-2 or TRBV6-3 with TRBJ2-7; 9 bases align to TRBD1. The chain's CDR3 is CASRQHGTGSNEQYF. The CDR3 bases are TGTGCCAGCAGACAACACGGGACAGGGAGCAACGAGCAGTACTTC.